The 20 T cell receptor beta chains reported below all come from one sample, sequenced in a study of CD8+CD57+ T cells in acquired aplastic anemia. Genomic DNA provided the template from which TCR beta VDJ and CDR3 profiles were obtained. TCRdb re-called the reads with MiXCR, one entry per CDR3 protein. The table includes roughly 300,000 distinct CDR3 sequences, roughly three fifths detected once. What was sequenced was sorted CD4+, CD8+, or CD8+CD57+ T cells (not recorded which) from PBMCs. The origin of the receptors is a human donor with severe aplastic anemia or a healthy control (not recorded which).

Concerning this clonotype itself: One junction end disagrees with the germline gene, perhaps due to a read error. The CDR3 nucleotides read TGTGCCAGCAGCGTATACATACAGCGGGGGGGAGAGAACCAGTACTTC. Amino acids: CASSVYIQRGGENQYF. This chain links TRBV7-8 with TRBJ2-5, with TRBD2 matching 10 bases. The CDR3 has 16 amino acids. CDR1 and CDR2 from the germline V gene are SGHVS and FQNEAQ.

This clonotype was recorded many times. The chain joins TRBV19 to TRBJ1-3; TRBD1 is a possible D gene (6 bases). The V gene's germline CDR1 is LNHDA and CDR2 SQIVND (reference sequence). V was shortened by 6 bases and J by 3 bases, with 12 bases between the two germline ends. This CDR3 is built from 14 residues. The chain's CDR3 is CASRTGFGGNTIYF. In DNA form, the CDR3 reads TGTGCCAGTAGAACAGGGTTCGGTGGAAACACCATATATTTT. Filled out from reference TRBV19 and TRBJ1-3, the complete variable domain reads DGGITQSPKYLFRKEGQNVTLSCEQNLNHDAMYWYRQDPGQGLRLIYYSQIVNDFQKGDIAEGYSVSREKKESFPLTVTSAQKNPTAFYLCASRTGFGGNTIYFGEGSWLTVV.

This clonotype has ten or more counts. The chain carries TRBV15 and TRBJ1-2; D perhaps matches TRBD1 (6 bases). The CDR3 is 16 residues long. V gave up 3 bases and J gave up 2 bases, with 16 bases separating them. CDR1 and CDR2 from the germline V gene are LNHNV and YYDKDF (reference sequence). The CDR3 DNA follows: TGTGCCACCAGCAGCCCCTGGGGTCAGGGGAACTATGGCTACACCTTC. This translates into CATSSPWGQGNYGYTF.

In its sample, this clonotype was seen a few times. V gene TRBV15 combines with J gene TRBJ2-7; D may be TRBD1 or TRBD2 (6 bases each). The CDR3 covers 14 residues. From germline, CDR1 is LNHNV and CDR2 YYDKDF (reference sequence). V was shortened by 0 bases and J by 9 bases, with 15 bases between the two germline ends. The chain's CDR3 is CATSREMGGQGQYF. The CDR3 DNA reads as TGTGCCACCAGCAGAGAGATGGGGGGACAAGGGCAGTACTTC.

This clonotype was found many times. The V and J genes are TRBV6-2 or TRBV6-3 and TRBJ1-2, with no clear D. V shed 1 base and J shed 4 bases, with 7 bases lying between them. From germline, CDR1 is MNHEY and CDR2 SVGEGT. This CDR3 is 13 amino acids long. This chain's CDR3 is CASSYFERYGYTF. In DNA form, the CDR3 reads TGTGCCAGCAGTTACTTCGAGCGCTATGGCTACACCTTC.

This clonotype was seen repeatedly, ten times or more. CDR3 sequence (DNA): TGTGCCAGCAGTCCACAGGGGGAGACCCAGTACTTC. Amino acid sequence: CASSPQGETQYF. The chain joins TRBV7-9 to TRBJ2-5, with TRBD1 matching 7 bases. The CDR3 spans 12 residues. CDR1 and CDR2 (germline): SEHNR, FQNEAQ (reference sequence). J lost 5 bases, V lost 6 bases, and 3 bases had no gene match.

CDR3 in DNA: TGCAGTGCCAGGGGGGTTTTTGGGGCTTTCTTT. It yields the protein CSARGVFGAFF. The chain combines TRBV20-1 with TRBJ1-1; TRBD1 matches 7 bases. CDR1 is DFQATT and CDR2 is SNEGSKA in the germline V gene (reference sequence). J lost 11 bases, V lost 6 bases, and 9 bases had no gene match. This CDR3 has 11 residues.

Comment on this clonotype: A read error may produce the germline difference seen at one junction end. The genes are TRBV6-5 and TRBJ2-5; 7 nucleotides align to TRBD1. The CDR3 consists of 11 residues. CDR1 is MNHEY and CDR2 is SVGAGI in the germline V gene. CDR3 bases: TGTGCCAGCAGTTACTCAGGGACAGTACATTTC. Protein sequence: CASSYSGTVHF.

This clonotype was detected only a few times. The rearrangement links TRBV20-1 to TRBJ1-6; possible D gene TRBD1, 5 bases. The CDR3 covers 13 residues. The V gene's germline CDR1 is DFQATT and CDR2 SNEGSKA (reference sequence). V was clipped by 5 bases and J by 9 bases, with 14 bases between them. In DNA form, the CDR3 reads TGCAGTGCTCGAGCGACAGAGTTTTCACCCCTCCACTTT. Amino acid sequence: CSARATEFSPLHF.

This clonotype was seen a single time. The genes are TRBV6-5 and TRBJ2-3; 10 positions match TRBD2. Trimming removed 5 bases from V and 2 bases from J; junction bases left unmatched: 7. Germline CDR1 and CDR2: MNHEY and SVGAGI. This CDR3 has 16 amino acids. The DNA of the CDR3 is TGTGCCAGCAGTGATGTGCTAGCGGGGGCCACAGATACGCAGTATTTT. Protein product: CASSDVLAGATDTQYF.

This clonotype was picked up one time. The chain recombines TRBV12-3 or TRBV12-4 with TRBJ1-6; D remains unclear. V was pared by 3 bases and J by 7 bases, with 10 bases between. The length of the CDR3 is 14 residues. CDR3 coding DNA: TGTGCCAGCAGTTTCTGGCTAGGAAATTCACCCCTCCACTTT. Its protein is CASSFWLGNSPLHF.

The CDR3 DNA sequence: TGTGCCAGCAGTTTAAGGAGAACGGCCGGGGAGCTGTTTTTT. Its protein is CASSLRRTAGELFF. The V and J genes are TRBV12-3 or TRBV12-4 and TRBJ2-2; D gene ambiguous. The CDR3 totals 14 residues. Trimming took 2 bases from V and 6 from J, leaving 10 bases between them.

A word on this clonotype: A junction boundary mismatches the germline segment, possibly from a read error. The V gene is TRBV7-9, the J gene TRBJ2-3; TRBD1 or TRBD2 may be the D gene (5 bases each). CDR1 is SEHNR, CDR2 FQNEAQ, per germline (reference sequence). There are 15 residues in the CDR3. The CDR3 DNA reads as TGCGCCAGCAGCTTGCCCAGGGACGACACAGATACGCAGTATTTT. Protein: CASSLPRDDTDTQYF.

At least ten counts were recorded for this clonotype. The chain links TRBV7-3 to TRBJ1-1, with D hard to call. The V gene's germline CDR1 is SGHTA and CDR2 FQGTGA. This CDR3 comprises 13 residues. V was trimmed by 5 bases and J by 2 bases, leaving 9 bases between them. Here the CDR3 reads CASSQQPNTEAFF. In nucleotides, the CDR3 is TGTGCCAGCAGCCAACAACCCAACACTGAAGCTTTCTTT.

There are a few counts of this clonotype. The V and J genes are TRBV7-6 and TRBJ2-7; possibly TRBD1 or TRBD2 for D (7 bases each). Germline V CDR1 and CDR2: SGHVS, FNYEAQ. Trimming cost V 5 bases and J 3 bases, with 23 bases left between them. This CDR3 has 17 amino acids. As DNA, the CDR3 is TGTGCCAGCAGCGGGGGGGCCACGACAGGGAGGAGCTACGAGCAGTACTTC. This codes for CASSGGATTGRSYEQYF.

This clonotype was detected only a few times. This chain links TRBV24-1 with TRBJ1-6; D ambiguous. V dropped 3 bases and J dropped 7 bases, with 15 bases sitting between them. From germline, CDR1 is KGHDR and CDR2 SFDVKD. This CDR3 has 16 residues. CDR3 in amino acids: CATSDPKLGTNSPLHF. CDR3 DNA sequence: TGTGCCACCAGTGATCCGAAGTTGGGTACCAATTCACCCCTCCACTTT.

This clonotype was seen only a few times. CDR3 DNA sequence: TGTGCCAGCAGCCCCCGACAGGAACGACCACCCCTCCACTTT. Residues: CASSPRQERPPLHF. The chain has TRBV14 and TRBJ1-6; D is possibly TRBD1 (6 bases). V lost 4 bases and J lost 11, with 15 bases in between. The CDR3 extends over 14 amino acids. Germline lookup yields CDR1 SGHDN and CDR2 FVKESK. The whole variable domain, remainder taken from reference TRBV14 and TRBJ1-6, is EAGVTQFPSHSVIEKGQTVTLRCDPISGHDNLYWYRRVMGKEIKFLLHFVKESKQDESGMPNNRFLAERTGGTYSTLKVQPAELEDSGVYFCASSPRQERPPLHFGNGTRLTVT.

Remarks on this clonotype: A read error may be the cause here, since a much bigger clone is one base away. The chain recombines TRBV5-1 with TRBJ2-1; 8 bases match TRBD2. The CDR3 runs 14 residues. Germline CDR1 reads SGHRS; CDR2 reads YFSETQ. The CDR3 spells CAGSLAGIYNEQFF. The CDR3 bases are TGCGCCGGCAGCTTAGCGGGGATCTACAATGAGCAGTTCTTC. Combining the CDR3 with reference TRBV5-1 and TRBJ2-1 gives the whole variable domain KAGVTQTPRYLIKTRGQQVTLSCSPISGHRSVSWYQQTPGQGLQFLFEYFSETQRNKGNFPGRFSGRQFSNSRSEMNVSTLELGDSALYLCAGSLAGIYNEQFFGPGTRLTVL.

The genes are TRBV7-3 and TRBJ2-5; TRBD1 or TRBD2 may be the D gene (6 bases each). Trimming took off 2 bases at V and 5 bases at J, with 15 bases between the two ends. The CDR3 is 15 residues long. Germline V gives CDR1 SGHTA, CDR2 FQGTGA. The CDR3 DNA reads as TGTGCCAGCAGCTTAGGCTTGGGGGGCCGGGAGACCCAGTACTTC. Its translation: CASSLGLGGRETQYF.

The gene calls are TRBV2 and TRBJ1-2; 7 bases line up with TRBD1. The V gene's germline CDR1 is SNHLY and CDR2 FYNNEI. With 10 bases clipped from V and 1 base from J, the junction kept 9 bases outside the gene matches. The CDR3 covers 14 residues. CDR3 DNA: TGTGCCACAACTCAGGGGGTCAATAACTATGGCTACACCTTC. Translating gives CATTQGVNNYGYTF.